These 22 T cell receptor beta chains share one sample of origin, sequenced in a study of T cells after yellow fever vaccination. TCRdb reanalysed the 5' RACE reads using MiXCR and keeps one entry per CDR3 protein. This repertoire shows 230,000 or so distinct CDR3 sequences, around 3.5% found once; its top ten account for around 20%. The specimen was PBMCs, collected 15 days after the yellow fever booster vaccination. The receptors were gathered from a man between 18 and 29 years old who received the YFV17D yellow fever vaccine.

This clonotype has more than one count but fewer than ten. This chain links TRBV5-6 with TRBJ2-6; tentative D call: TRBD2 (6 bases). Trimming took 4 bases from V and 0 from J, leaving 11 bases between them. Germline V lookup: CDR1 SGHDT, CDR2 YYEEEE. CDR3 size: 16 residues. In DNA, the CDR3 is TGTGCCAGCAGCCGAGGCGGGAACTCTGGGGCCAACGTCCTGACTTTC. It yields the protein CASSRGGNSGANVLTF.

This clonotype was picked up many times. The chain combines TRBV27 with TRBJ1-5; a possible D gene is TRBD1 (5 bases). The CDR3 contains 14 residues. V lost 5 bases, J lost 4 bases, and 12 bases lay in between. Germline V gene data show CDR1 as MNHEY and CDR2 as SMNVEV (reference sequence). CDR3 amino acids: CASSRQSQNQPQHF. CDR3 coding DNA: TGTGCCAGCAGTCGACAGTCCCAAAATCAGCCCCAGCATTTT.

This clonotype was seen many times. The rearrangement links TRBV5-6 to TRBJ1-1; 8 nucleotides align to TRBD1. This CDR3 is 14 amino acids long. Trimming cost V 1 base and J 7 bases; bases outside gene matches: 6. CDR1 is SGHDT, CDR2 YYEEEE, per germline. The CDR3 DNA reads as TGTGCCAGCAGCTTGATCCAGGGGGCCAGTGAAGCTTTCTTT. This gives the protein CASSLIQGASEAFF.

This clonotype was detected many times. The chain couples TRBV30 to TRBJ2-5; no definite D call. Trimming stripped 1 base from V and 0 bases from J, with 3 bases between. Germline CDR1 and CDR2: GTSNPN and SVGIG (reference sequence). This CDR3 comprises 12 residues. The DNA of the CDR3 is TGTGCCTGGAGTGGGGACCAAGAGACCCAGTACTTC. Translating gives CAWSGDQETQYF.

This clonotype was counted ten times or more. V and J are TRBV7-2 and TRBJ2-7; D is undetermined. Trimming stripped 2 bases from V and 0 bases from J, with 2 bases between. Germline-derived CDR1 and CDR2 are SGHTA and FQGNSA. The CDR3 has 12 amino acids. The DNA for the CDR3 is TGTGCCAGCAGCTTATTCTCCTACGAGCAGTACGTC. This gives the protein CASSLFSYEQYV.

This clonotype was found many times. The chain employs TRBV7-2 and TRBJ2-1, with D tentatively TRBD2 (5 bases). Germline-derived CDR1 and CDR2 are SGHTA and FQGNSA. The CDR3 covers 13 residues. The V and J ends lost 1 base and 10 bases respectively, with 11 bases between them. CDR3 nucleotides: TGTGCCAGCAGCTTAGATCAACTAGACGAGCAGTTCTTC. It yields the protein CASSLDQLDEQFF.

This clonotype appeared many times. The rearrangement joins TRBV9 to TRBJ2-1, with a possible D match to TRBD2 (6 bases). Germline loops: CDR1 SGDLS, CDR2 YYNGEE. V gave up 4 bases and J gave up 6 bases, with 23 bases separating them. The CDR3 length is 17 residues. The CDR3 region has the DNA TGTGCCAGCAGCTACACATACTTGTCCGGGACTTCCAATGAGCAGTTCTTC. It translates to CASSYTYLSGTSNEQFF. Supplemented by reference TRBV9 and TRBJ2-1, the full variable domain reads DSGVTQTPKHLITATGQRVTLRCSPRSGDLSVYWYQQSLDQGLQFLIQYYNGEERAKGNILERFSAQQFPDLHSELNLSSLELGDSALYFCASSYTYLSGTSNEQFFGPGTRLTVL.

There are many counts of this clonotype. This chain connects TRBV24-1 to TRBJ1-1; TRBD1 aligns across 8 bases. Germline V gene lookup returns CDR1 KGHDR and CDR2 SFDVKD. This CDR3 comprises 14 residues. J lost 1 base, V lost 7 bases, and 4 bases had no gene match. CDR3 DNA sequence: TGTGCCACCAGATCCGGGACAGGGAACACTGAAGCTTTCTTT. Amino acid sequence: CATRSGTGNTEAFF.

This clonotype was detected ten times or more. This rearrangement joins TRBV14 to TRBJ2-7; possibly TRBD1 for D (5 bases). Germline CDR1 is SGHDN and CDR2 is FVKESK. The CDR3 runs to 16 residues. The V and J ends lost 0 bases and 3 bases respectively, with 15 bases between them. DNA for the CDR3: TGTGCCAGCAGCCAAGAAGACCAGGGTGGGAACTACGAGCAGTACTTC. Encoded protein: CASSQEDQGGNYEQYF.

This clonotype was counted ten times or more. This rearrangement joins TRBV6-2 or TRBV6-3 to TRBJ2-1; TRBD2 matches 10 bases. This CDR3 spans 17 amino acids. With V trimmed by 4 bases and J by 6 bases, 12 bases remained unmatched. The germline V gene encodes CDR1 MNHEY and CDR2 SVGEGT. The CDR3 region has the DNA TGTGCCAGCAGTTCCCGTAGTAGCGGGGGGCCGGGCAATGAGCAGTTCTTC. This sequence encodes CASSSRSSGGPGNEQFF.

This clonotype has at least ten counts. This chain links TRBV7-6 with TRBJ2-7; a weak D match, TRBD2 (5 bases). The V and J ends lost 1 base and 6 bases respectively, with 7 bases between them. Germline loops: CDR1 SGHVS, CDR2 FNYEAQ. CDR3 length: 12 amino acids. CDR3 DNA sequence: TGTGCCAGCAGCTTAGGAGGGAGCGAGCAGTACTTC. Encoded protein: CASSLGGSEQYF.

In its sample, this clonotype was seen many times. The chain uses TRBV7-2 and TRBJ2-1; 11 bases fit TRBD2. Germline values: CDR1 SGHTA, CDR2 FQGNSA. This CDR3 has 16 residues. The V segment lost 2 bases and the J segment 10 bases; nucleotides outside the gene matches: 10. As DNA, the CDR3 is TGTGCCAGCAGCTTATTTAGCGGGGGGGCCTCATTCGAGCAGTTCTTC. Translating gives CASSLFSGGASFEQFF. The whole variable domain, remainder taken from reference TRBV7-2 and TRBJ2-1, is GAGVSQSPSNKVTEKGKDVELRCDPISGHTALYWYRQSLGQGLEFLIYFQGNSAPDKSGLPSDRFSAERTGGSVSTLTIQRTQQEDSAVYLCASSLFSGGASFEQFFGPGTRLTVL.

This clonotype was recorded many times. The V and J genes are TRBV14 and TRBJ1-3, with D uncertain. Germline CDR1 SGHDN, CDR2 FVKESK. The CDR3 is 16 amino acids. V was pared by 0 bases and J by 4 bases, with 13 bases between. CDR3 in amino acids: CASSQDFRVFGNTIYF. The CDR3 nucleotides are TGTGCCAGCAGCCAAGACTTTCGGGTCTTCGGAAACACCATATATTTT.

The chain carries TRBV28 and TRBJ2-1; 11 positions agree with TRBD2. V dropped 5 bases and J dropped 8; count of bases not matched to a gene: 8. CDR3 length: 15 residues. The germline V gene has CDR1 MDHEN and CDR2 SYDVKM. The CDR3 DNA is TGTGCCAGCAGTAATAGCGGGGGGGCGTTCGATGAGCAGTTCTTC. This codes for CASSNSGGAFDEQFF.

Many counts were recorded for this clonotype. The CDR3 loop is CASSPTSPVYNEQFF. DNA for the CDR3: TGTGCCAGCAGCCCAACTAGCCCGGTTTACAATGAGCAGTTCTTC. V and J are TRBV7-9 and TRBJ2-1; weak D call: TRBD2 (6 bases). The CDR3 is made up of 15 amino acids. Trimming pared 5 bases from V and 4 bases from J, leaving 15 bases between. From germline, CDR1 is SEHNR and CDR2 FQNEAQ (reference sequence).

The chain recombines TRBV5-1 with TRBJ2-5, with D maybe TRBD2 (6 bases). Germline V gene sequence: CDR1 SGHRS, CDR2 YFSETQ. V was shortened by 2 bases and J by 7 bases, with 21 bases between the two germline ends. The CDR3 length is 16 residues. CDR3 in amino acids: CASSFGPGSAGGTQYF. CDR3 sequence (DNA): TGCGCCAGCAGCTTCGGACCTGGGTCCGCCGGGGGGACCCAGTACTTC.

This clonotype occurred many times. Just one base apart from a much larger clone, this may be a read error. V is TRBV7-2 and J is TRBJ2-5; D not certain. The V gene lost 3 bases and the J gene lost 5 bases, with 4 bases spanning the gap. Germline V gives CDR1 SGHTA, CDR2 FQGNSA. This CDR3 has 11 amino acids. Here the CDR3 DNA reads TGTGCCAGCAGCTTTTGGGAGACCCAGTACTTC. Translating gives CASSFWETQYF.

This clonotype was seen repeatedly, ten times or more. This chain uses TRBV5-1 with TRBJ2-5; D is ambiguous. V lost 0 bases and J 1 base, leaving 7 bases between the germline ends. This CDR3 is built from 14 residues. Germline CDR1 reads SGHRS; CDR2 reads YFSETQ. CDR3 sequence: CASSLGAGQETQYF. The DNA for the CDR3 is TGCGCCAGCAGCTTGGGGGCAGGCCAAGAGACCCAGTACTTC.

Ten or more counts support this clonotype. The chain joins TRBV15 to TRBJ1-2; TRBD1 agrees at 7 bases. The germline V gene encodes CDR1 LNHNV and CDR2 YYDKDF (reference sequence). This CDR3 is built from 16 residues. Trimming cost V 7 bases and J 4 bases; bases outside gene matches: 15. This chain's CDR3 is CATTRDTGAEGYGYTF. In nucleotides, the CDR3 is TGTGCCACCACCAGGGACACAGGGGCCGAAGGCTATGGCTACACCTTC.

This clonotype was seen ten or more times. The chain recombines TRBV7-8 with TRBJ2-3; D uncertain. Trimming shortened V by 4 bases and J by 6 bases, and 11 bases separated the two germline ends. The CDR3 has 13 residues. Germline V gives CDR1 SGHVS, CDR2 FQNEAQ. The CDR3, as DNA: TGTGCCAGCAGCTCCTTGACTCGCGATACGCAGTATTTT. As protein: CASSSLTRDTQYF.

This clonotype was seen repeatedly, ten times or more. The chain combines TRBV18 with TRBJ2-1, with 8 bases aligning to TRBD1. Germline-derived CDR1 and CDR2 are KGHSH and LQKENI. This CDR3 comprises 14 residues. The J segment lost 7 bases and the V segment lost 5 bases, leaving 7 bases of the junction unmatched. CDR3 DNA: TGTGCCAGCTCATCAAGACAGGGGATTAATGAGCAGTTCTTC. Residues: CASSSRQGINEQFF.

This clonotype was seen repeatedly, ten times or more. The genes are TRBV5-1 and TRBJ2-7; D is perhaps TRBD2 (5 bases). The CDR3 contains 15 residues. Germline V gene sequence: CDR1 SGHRS, CDR2 YFSETQ. The V and J ends lost 0 bases and 6 bases respectively, with 16 bases between them. CDR3 amino acids: CASSLEGSVFGEQYV. As DNA, the CDR3 is TGCGCCAGCAGCTTGGAAGGGAGTGTGTTCGGCGAGCAGTACGTC.